This entry is about one T cell receptor (beta chain). Antigen specificity is unknown. The CDR3 loop spans 17 amino acids. V lost 2 bases to trimming and J lost 4 bases; unmatched junction nucleotides: 13. Germline V lookup: CDR1 MDHEN, CDR2 SYDVKM. The sample is drawn from a study of T cell repertoires in cytomegalovirus infection. Study as a whole: In public TCR beta signatures, there were indications of both CMV infection and matching HLA type.

Using its own MiXCR run on the reads, TCRdb lists one record per CDR3 protein. Here the sample spans approximately 910,000 distinct CDR3 sequences, 31% being singletons. Whole-study results and caveats: In two of eight donors, the top clonotype was HLA-C-restricted CMV-specific.

This clonotype originated in a human donor in good health (CMV status not recorded). Some clones in this sample may be carry-over from other donors' samples. The rearrangement joins TRBV28 to TRBJ2-5; 7 bases line up with TRBD1. The sample was cultured CD8+ T cells from PBMCs, taken from culture after CMV antigen stimulation. The CDR3 region has the DNA TGTGCCAGCAGTTTAAGGACAGGCCGTGGAGGTGGAGAGACCCAGTACTTC. The encoded protein is CASSLRTGRGGGETQYF.